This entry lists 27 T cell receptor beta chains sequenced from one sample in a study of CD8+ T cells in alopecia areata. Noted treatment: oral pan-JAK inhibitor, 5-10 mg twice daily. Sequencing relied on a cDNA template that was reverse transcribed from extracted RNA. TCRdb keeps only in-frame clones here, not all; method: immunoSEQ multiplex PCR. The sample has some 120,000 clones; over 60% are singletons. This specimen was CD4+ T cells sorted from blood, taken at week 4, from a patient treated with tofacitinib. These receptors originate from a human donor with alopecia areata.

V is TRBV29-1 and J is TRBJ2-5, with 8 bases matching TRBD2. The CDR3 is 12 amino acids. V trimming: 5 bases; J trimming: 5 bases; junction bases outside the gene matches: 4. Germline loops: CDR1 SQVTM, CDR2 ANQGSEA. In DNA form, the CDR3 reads TGCAGCGTTTTCTCGGGAGGGGAGACCCAGTACTTC. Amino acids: CSVFSGGETQYF.

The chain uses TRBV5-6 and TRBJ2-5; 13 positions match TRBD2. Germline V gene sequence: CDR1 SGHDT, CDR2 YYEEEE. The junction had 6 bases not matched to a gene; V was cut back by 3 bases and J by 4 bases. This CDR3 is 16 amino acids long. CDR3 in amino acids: CASSSPGLAGIETQYF. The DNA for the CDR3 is TGTGCCAGCAGCTCCCCGGGACTAGCGGGGATAGAGACCCAGTACTTC.

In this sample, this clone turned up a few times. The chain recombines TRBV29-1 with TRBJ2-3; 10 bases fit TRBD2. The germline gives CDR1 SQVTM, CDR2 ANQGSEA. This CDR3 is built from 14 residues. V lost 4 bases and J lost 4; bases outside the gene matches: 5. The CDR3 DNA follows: TGCAGCGTTGGACTAGCGGGCGGCTCAGATACGCAGTATTTT. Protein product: CSVGLAGGSDTQYF.

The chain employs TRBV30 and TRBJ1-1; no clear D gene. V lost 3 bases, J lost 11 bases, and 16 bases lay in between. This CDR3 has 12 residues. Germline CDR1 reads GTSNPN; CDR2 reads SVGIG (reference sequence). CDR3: CAWSRDSPGAFF. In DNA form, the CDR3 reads TGTGCCTGGAGCCGAGACTCCCCGGGGGCTTTCTTT.

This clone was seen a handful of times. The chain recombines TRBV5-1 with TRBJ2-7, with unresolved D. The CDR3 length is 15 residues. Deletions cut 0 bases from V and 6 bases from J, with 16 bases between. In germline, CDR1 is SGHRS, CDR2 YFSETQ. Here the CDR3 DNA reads TGCGCCAGCAGCTTGGGCCTACCGGCGTCCGGCGAGCAGTACTTC. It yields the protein CASSLGLPASGEQYF.

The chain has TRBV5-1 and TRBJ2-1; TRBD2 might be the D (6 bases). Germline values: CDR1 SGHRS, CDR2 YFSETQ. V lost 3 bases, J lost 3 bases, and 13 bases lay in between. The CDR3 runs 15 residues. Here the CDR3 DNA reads TGCGCCAGCAGCTGGGGGAGGCTGTTCTACAATGAGCAGTTCTTC. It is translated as CASSWGRLFYNEQFF.

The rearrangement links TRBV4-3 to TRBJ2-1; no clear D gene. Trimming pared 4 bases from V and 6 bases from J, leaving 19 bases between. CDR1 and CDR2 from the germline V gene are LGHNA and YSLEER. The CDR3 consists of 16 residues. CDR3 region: CASSPPWVAVGNEQFF. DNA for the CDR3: TGCGCCAGCAGCCCCCCCTGGGTCGCGGTAGGCAATGAGCAGTTCTTC.

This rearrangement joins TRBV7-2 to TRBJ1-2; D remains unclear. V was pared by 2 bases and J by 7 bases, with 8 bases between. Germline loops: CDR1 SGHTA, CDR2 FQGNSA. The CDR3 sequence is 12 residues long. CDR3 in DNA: TGTGCCAGCAGCTTATTGGGAAGTGGCTACACCTTC. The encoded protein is CASSLLGSGYTF.

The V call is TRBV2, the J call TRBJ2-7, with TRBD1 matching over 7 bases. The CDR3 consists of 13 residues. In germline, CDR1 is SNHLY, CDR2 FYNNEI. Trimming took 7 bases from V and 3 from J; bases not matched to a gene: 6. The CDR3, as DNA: TGTGCCAGCATTGAGACAGGGAGCTACGAGCAGTACTTC. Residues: CASIETGSYEQYF.

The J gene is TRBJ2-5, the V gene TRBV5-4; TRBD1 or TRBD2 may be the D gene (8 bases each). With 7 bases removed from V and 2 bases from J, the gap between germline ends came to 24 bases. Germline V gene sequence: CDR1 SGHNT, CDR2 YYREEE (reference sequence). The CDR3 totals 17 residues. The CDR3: CASSTGAPREGQETQYF. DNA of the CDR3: TGTGCCAGCTCGACAGGGGCTCCACGGGAGGGACAAGAGACCCAGTACTTC.

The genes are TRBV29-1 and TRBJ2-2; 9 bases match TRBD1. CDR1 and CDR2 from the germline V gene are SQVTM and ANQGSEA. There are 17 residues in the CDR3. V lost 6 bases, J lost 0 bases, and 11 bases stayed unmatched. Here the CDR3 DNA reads TGCAGCGTCGAGGATGACAGGGGGAAGTCGAACACCGGGGAGCTGTTTTTT. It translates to CSVEDDRGKSNTGELFF.

CDR3 in amino acids: CASSEAGGHSQPQHF. The CDR3 DNA follows: TGTGCCAGCAGTGAAGCAGGGGGCCATAGTCAGCCCCAGCATTTT. The chain joins TRBV25-1 to TRBJ1-5; 8 nucleotides line up with TRBD1. Per the germline V gene, CDR1 is MGHDK and CDR2 is SYGVNS. V lost 2 bases, J lost 6 bases, and 6 bases stayed unmatched. CDR3 length equals 15 residues.

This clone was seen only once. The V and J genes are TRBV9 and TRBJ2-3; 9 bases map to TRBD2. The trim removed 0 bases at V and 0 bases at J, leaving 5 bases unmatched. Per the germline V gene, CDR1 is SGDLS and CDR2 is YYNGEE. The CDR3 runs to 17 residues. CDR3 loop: CASSVGTSGRSTDTQYF. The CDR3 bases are TGTGCCAGCAGCGTAGGCACTAGCGGGCGTAGCACAGATACGCAGTATTTT.

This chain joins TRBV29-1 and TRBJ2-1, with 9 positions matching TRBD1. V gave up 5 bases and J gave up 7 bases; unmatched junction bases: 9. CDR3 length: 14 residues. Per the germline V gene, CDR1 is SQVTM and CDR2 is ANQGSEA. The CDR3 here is CSVRPGQGGNEQFF. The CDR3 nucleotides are TGCAGCGTTCGACCGGGACAGGGAGGAAATGAGCAGTTCTTC.

The CDR3 spells CASSSGTGLGAFF. The CDR3 DNA reads TGCGCCAGCAGCAGTGGGACAGGGCTAGGAGCTTTCTTT. This chain uses TRBV5-1 with TRBJ1-1, with 9 bases fitting TRBD1. This CDR3 contains 13 residues. The germline V gene encodes CDR1 SGHRS and CDR2 YFSETQ. V shed 4 bases, J shed 10 bases, and the junction held 8 bases outside the gene matches.

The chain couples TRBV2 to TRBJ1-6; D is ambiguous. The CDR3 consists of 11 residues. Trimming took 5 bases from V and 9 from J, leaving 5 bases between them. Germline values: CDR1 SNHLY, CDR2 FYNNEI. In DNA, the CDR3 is TGTGCCAGCAGTCCCCTTTCACCCCTCCACTTT. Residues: CASSPLSPLHF.

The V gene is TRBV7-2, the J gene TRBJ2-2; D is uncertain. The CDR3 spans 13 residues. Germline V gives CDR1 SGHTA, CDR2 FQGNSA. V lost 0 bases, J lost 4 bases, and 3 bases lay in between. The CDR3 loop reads CASSLAITGELFF. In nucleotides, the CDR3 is TGTGCCAGCAGCTTAGCAATCACCGGGGAGCTGTTTTTT.

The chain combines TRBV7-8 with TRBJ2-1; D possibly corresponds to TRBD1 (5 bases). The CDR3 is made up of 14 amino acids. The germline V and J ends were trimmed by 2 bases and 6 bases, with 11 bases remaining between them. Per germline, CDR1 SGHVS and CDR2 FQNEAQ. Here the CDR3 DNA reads TGTGCCAGCAGCTTATCTACAGGCCGCAATGAGCAGTTCTTC. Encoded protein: CASSLSTGRNEQFF.

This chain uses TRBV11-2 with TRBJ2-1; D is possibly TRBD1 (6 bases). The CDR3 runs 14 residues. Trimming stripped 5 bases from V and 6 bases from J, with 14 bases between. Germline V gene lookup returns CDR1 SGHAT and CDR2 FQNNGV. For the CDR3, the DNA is TGTGCCAGCAGCGGTTGGCAGGGGCGCAATGAGCAGTTCTTC. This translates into CASSGWQGRNEQFF.

The CDR3: CASSYRDISNTEAFF. The DNA for the CDR3 is TGTGCCAGCAGTTACCGGGACATCTCAAACACTGAAGCTTTCTTT. The chain employs TRBV6-5 and TRBJ1-1, with D possibly being TRBD1 (6 bases). There are 15 residues in the CDR3. Germline V gene data show CDR1 as MNHEY and CDR2 as SVGAGI. Trimming cost V 2 bases and J 2 bases, with 12 bases left between them.

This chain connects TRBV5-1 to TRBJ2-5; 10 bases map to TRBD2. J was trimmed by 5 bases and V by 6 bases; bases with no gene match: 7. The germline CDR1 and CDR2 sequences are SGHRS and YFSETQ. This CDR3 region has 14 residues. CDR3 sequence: CASTEAGGLETQYF. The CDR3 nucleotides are TGCGCCAGCACAGAAGCGGGGGGGCTGGAGACCCAGTACTTC.

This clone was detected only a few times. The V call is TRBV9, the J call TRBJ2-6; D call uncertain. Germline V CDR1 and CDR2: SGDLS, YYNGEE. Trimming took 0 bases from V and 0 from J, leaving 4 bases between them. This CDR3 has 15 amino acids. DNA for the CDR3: TGTGCCAGCAGCGTAGACGCCTCTGGGGCCAACGTCCTGACTTTC. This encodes CASSVDASGANVLTF. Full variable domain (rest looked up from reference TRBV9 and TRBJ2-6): DSGVTQTPKHLITATGQRVTLRCSPRSGDLSVYWYQQSLDQGLQFLIQYYNGEERAKGNILERFSAQQFPDLHSELNLSSLELGDSALYFCASSVDASGANVLTFGAGSRLTVL.

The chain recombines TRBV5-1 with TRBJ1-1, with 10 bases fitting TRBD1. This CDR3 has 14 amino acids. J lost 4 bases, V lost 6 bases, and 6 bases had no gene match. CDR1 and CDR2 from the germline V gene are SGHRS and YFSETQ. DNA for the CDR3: TGCGCCAGCACCCCGGGACAGGGGTTCACTGAAGCTTTCTTT. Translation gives CASTPGQGFTEAFF.

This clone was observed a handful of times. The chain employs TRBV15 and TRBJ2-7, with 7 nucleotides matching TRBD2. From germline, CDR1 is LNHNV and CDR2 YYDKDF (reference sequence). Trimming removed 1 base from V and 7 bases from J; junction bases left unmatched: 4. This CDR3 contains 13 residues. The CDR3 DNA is TGTGCCACCAGCAGAGGATCGGGAGGAGAGCAGTACTTC. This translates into CATSRGSGGEQYF.

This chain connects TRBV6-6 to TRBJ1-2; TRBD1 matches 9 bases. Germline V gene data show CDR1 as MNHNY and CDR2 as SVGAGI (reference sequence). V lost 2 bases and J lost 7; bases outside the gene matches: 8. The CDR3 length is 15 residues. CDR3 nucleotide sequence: TGTGCCAGCAGTTACGTTACAGGGGGCCAGGGTGGCTACACCTTC. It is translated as CASSYVTGGQGGYTF.

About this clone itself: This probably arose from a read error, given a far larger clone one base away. CDR3 DNA: TGCGCCAGCAGTGCTCAGGGGTCGGGCTCCTACGAGCAGTACTTC. Its translation: CASSAQGSGSYEQYF. The chain is built from TRBV5-1 and TRBJ2-7; D is perhaps TRBD1 (6 bases). Germline V gives CDR1 SGHRS, CDR2 YFSETQ. Trimming left V 5 bases short and J 0 bases short, with 15 bases between. The length of the CDR3 is 15 residues.

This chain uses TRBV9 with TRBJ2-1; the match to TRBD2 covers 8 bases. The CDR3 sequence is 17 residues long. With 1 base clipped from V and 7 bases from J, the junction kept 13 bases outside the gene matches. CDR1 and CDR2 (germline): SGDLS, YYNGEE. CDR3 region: CASSVRAGGSGANEQFF. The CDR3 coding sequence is TGTGCCAGCAGCGTAAGGGCCGGGGGTAGCGGGGCGAATGAGCAGTTCTTC.